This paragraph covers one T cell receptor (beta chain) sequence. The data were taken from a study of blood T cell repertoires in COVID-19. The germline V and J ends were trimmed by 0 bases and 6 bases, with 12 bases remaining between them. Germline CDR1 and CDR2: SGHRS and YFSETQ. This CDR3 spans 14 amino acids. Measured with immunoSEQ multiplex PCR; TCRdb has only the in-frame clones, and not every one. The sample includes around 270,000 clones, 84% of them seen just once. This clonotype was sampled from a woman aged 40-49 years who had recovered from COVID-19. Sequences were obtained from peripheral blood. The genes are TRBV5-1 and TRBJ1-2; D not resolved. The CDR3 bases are TGCGCCAGCAGCTTGGATTCGGCCAGGAATGGCTACACCTTC. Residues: CASSLDSARNGYTF.